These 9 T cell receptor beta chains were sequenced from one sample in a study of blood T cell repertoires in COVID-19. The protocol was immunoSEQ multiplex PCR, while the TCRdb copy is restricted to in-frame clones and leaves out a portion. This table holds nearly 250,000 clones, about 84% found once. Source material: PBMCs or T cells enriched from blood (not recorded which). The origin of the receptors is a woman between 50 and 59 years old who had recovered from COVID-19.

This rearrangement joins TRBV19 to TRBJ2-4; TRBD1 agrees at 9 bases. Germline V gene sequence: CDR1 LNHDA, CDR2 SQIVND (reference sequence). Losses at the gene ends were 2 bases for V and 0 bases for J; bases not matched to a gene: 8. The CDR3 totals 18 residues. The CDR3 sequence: CASSIIGTGSLAKNIQYF. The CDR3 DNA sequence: TGTGCCAGTAGTATAATTGGGACAGGGTCTCTAGCCAAAAACATTCAGTACTTC.

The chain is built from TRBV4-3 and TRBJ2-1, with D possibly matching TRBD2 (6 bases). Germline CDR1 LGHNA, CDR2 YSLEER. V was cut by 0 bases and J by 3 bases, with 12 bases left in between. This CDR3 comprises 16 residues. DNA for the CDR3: TGCGCCAGCAGCCAAGATTACGGGAGATTCTACAATGAGCAGTTCTTC. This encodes CASSQDYGRFYNEQFF.

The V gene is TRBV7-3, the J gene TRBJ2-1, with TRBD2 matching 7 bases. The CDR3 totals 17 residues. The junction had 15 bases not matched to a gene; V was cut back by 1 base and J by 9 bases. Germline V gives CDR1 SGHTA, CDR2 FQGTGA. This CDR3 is CASSLMSLAVVLGEQFF. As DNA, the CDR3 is TGTGCCAGCAGCTTAATGTCTCTAGCGGTCGTTTTGGGTGAGCAGTTCTTC.

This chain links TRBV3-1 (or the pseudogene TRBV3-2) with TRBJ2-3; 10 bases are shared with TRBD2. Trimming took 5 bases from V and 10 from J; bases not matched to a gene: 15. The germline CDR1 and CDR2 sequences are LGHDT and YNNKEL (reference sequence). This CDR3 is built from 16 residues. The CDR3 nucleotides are TGTGCCAGCAGCTCCCAAGGCACTAGCGGGATGTCGCCGCAGTATTTT. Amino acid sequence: CASSSQGTSGMSPQYF.

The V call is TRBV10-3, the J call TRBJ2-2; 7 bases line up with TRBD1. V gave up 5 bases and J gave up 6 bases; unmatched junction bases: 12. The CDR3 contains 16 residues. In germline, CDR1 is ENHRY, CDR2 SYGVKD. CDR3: CAISPDRAVRAGELFF. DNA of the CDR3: TGTGCCATCAGTCCAGACAGGGCGGTGAGGGCCGGGGAGCTGTTTTTT.

CDR3 region: CASSRLAGGNYEQYF. The CDR3 DNA reads as TGTGCCAGCAGTAGACTAGCGGGAGGTAACTACGAGCAGTACTTC. The chain couples TRBV6-5 to TRBJ2-7, with 13 bases lining up with TRBD2. The CDR3 loop spans 15 amino acids. J lost 3 bases, V lost 5 bases, and 4 bases had no gene match. Germline V gene lookup returns CDR1 MNHEY and CDR2 SVGAGI.

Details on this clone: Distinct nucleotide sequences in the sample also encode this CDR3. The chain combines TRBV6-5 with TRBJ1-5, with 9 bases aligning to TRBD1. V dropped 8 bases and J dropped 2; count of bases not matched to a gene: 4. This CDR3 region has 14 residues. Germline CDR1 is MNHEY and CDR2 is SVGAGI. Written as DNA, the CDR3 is TGTGCCAGCTCGCGACAGGGGGGCAATCAGCCCCAGCATTTT. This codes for CASSRQGGNQPQHF.

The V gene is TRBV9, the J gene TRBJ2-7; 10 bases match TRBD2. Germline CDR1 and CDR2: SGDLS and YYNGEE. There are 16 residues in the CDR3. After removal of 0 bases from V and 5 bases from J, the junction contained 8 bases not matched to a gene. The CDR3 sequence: CASSVELAGGWNEQYF. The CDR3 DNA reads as TGTGCCAGCAGCGTAGAATTAGCGGGAGGATGGAACGAGCAGTACTTC. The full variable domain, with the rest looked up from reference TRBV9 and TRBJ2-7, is DSGVTQTPKHLITATGQRVTLRCSPRSGDLSVYWYQQSLDQGLQFLIQYYNGEERAKGNILERFSAQQFPDLHSELNLSSLELGDSALYFCASSVELAGGWNEQYFGPGTRLTVT.

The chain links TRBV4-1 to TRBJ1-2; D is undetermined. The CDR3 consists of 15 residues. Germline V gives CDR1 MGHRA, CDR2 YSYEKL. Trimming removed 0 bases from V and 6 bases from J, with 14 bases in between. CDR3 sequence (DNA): TGCGCCAGCAGCCAAGATTCCAGGTCTGCCCATGGCTACACCTTC. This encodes CASSQDSRSAHGYTF.